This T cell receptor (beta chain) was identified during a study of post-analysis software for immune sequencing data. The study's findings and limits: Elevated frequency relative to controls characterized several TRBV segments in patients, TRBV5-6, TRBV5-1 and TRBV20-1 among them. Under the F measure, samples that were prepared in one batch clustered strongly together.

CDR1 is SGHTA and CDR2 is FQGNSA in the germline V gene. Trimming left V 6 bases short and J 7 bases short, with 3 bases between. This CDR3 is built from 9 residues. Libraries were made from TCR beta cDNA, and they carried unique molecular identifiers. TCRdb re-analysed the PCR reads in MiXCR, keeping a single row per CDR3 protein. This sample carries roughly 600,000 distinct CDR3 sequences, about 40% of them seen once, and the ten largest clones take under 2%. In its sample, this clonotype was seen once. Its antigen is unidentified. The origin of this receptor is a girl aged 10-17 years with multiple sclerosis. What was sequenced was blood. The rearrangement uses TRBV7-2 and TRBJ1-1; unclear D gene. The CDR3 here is CASRNEAFF. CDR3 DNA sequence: TGTGCCAGCAGGAATGAAGCTTTCTTT.